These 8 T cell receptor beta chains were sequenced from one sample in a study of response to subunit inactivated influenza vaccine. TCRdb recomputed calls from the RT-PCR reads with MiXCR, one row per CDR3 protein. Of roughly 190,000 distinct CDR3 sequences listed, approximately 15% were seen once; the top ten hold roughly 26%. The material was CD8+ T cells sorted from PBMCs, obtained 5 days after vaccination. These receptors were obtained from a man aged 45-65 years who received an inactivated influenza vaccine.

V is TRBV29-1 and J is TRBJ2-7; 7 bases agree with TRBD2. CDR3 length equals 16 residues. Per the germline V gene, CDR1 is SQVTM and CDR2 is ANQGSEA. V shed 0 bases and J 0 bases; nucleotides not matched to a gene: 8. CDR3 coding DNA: TGCAGCGTTGAAGAGGGGAGGCGCGGGGGCTCCTACGAGCAGTACTTC. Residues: CSVEEGRRGGSYEQYF.

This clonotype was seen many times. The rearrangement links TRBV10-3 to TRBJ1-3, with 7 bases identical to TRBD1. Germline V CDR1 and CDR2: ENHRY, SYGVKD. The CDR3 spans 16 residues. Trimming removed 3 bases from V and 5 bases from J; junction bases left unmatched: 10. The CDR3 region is CAISDAPQGMRNTIYF. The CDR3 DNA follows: TGTGCCATCAGTGATGCCCCACAGGGGATGAGAAACACCATATATTTT.

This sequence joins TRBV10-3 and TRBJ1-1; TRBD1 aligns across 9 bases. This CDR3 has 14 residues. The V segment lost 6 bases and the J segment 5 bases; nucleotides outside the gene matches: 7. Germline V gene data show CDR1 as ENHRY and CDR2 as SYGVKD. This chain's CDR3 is CAISPTDRGTEAFF. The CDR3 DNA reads TGTGCCATCAGCCCAACGGACAGGGGTACTGAAGCTTTCTTT.

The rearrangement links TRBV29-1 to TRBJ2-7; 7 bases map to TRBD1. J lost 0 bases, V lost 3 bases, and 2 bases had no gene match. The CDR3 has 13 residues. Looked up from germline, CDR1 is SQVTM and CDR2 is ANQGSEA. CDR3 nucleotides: TGCAGCGTTGAGGACAGGACCTCCTACGAGCAGTACTTC. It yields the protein CSVEDRTSYEQYF.

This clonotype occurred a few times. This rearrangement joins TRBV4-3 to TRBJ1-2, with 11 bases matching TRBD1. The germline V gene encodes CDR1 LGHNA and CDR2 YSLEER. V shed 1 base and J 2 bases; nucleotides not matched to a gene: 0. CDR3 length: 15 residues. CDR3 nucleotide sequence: TGCGCCAGCAGCCAAGGGACAGGGGGCAACTATGGCTACACCTTC. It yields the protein CASSQGTGGNYGYTF.

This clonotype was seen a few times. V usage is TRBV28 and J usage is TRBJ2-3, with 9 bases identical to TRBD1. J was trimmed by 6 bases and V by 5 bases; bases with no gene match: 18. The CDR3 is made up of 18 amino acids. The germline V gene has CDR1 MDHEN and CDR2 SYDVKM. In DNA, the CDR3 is TGTGCCAGCAGTCTTAATCTTCCGGGGGACAGGGTCGGGGATACGCAGTATTTT. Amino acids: CASSLNLPGDRVGDTQYF. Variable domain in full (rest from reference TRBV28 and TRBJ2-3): DVKVTQSSRYLVKRTGEKVFLECVQDMDHENMFWYRQDPGLGLRLIYFSYDVKMKEKGDIPEGYSVSREKKERFSLILESASTNQTSMYLCASSLNLPGDRVGDTQYFGPGTRLTVL.

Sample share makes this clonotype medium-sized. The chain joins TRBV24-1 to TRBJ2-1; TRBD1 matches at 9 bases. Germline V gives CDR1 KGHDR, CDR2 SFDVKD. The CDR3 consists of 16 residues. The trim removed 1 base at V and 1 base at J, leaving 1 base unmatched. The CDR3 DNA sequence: TGTGCCACCAGTGATTTTGGGACAGGGTCCTACAATGAGCAGTTCTTC. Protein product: CATSDFGTGSYNEQFF.

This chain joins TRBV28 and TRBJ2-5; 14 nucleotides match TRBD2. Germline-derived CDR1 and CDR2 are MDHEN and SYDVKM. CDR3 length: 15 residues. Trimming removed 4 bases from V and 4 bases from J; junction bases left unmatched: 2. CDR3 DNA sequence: TGTGCCAGCAGTTCCGGGACTAGCGGGAGAGAGACCCAGTACTTC. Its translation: CASSSGTSGRETQYF.